Included here is one TCR beta chain sequence, with context. This entry is derived from a study of cytomegalovirus exposure and HLA in healthy donors. With 60 Vbeta and 13 Jbeta primers, the PCR was carried out. Repertoires were generated with immunoSEQ multiplex PCR, while TCRdb's copy carries only in-frame clones and drops some. This table has about 100,000 clones, under 80% appearing once. The specimen sequenced was PBMCs. This clonotype was obtained from a man in his forties in good health and CMV-seropositive.

CDR3 nucleotides: TGTGCCAGTAGTATCTTTTCAGGGCCCCTGAATGAGCAGTTCTTC. Translating it yields CASSIFSGPLNEQFF. The chain uses TRBV19 and TRBJ2-1; D perhaps matches TRBD1 (5 bases). Germline CDR1 is LNHDA and CDR2 is SQIVND (reference sequence). Trimming took off 3 bases at V and 7 bases at J, with 16 bases between the two ends. This CDR3 is 15 amino acids long.